This record covers a single T cell receptor (beta chain). No antigen is known for it. MiXCR, run by TCRdb on the 5' RACE reads, gives a single entry per CDR3 protein. The sample yields under 600,000 distinct CDR3 sequences, about 20% seen once. The data were obtained in a study of T-cell memory formation after mild COVID-19. General observations from the study: Specificity for SARS-CoV-2 was not confirmed among the second-wave clones peaking on day 37. The finding that pre-infection memory included some responding clones suggested that cross-reactive memory joined.

Sequenced sample: PBMCs or a T cell subset sorted from them (not recorded which). The clonotype originates from an adult woman who had mild COVID-19 (a few samples of this study predate the infection). Cell type and time point are not known.

The CDR3 here is CSASKVRTNYGYTF. The CDR3 DNA is TGCAGTGCTAGCAAGGTCCGAACTAACTATGGCTACACCTTC. V is TRBV20-1 and J is TRBJ1-2; D is ambiguous. V dropped 3 bases and J dropped 0 bases, with 11 bases sitting between them. Germline CDR1 DFQATT, CDR2 SNEGSKA (reference sequence). This CDR3 is built from 14 residues.